This T cell receptor beta chain was documented in a study of pediatric ulcerative colitis. Using immunoSEQ multiplex PCR, the repertoire was profiled, and TCRdb retains in-frame clones only, with some absent. The sample consists of about 60,000 clones, about 90% of them appearing once. The CDR3 runs to 15 residues. Trimming stripped 0 bases from V and 8 bases from J, with 16 bases between. Germline V gene data show CDR1 as MNHEY and CDR2 as SVGAGI. The receptor's source is a boy between 10 and 17 years old who was a control in a study of pediatric ulcerative colitis. The sample was blood. The chain combines TRBV6-5 with TRBJ1-2; D is possibly TRBD1 (6 bases). CDR3 residues: CASSYSIPGAEGYTF. The DNA of the CDR3 is TGTGCCAGCAGTTACTCGATCCCGGGGGCGGAAGGCTACACCTTC.